This TCR beta chain was sequenced in a study of blood T cell repertoires in COVID-19. For the study at large: Samples taken during acute and convalescent COVID-19 were collected in the United States, Italy and Spain. T cells, B-cell-depleted T cells, or PBMCs supplied cDNA or gDNA.

In the original analysis: Reference gene primer amplification in the assay estimated nucleated cell counts. Sequencing was performed with immunoSEQ multiplex PCR; in TCRdb, only in-frame clones are kept and a portion is missing. Clonal size and the V and J genes are those of that table, whereas D and trimming came from the DNA. The repertoire holds approximately 140,000 clones, with roughly 80% as singletons. This CDR3 region has 14 residues. V shed 2 bases and J 7 bases; nucleotides not matched to a gene: 6. Germline-derived CDR1 and CDR2 are SGHTA and FQGNSA. The source is a human donor in a cohort sampled during active COVID-19. The sequenced sample was peripheral blood. This chain uses TRBV7-2 with TRBJ1-2; 8 nucleotides agree with TRBD1. CDR3 residues: CASSLRQGYRGYTF. In nucleotides, the CDR3 is TGTGCCAGCAGCTTAAGACAGGGGTACCGTGGCTACACCTTC.